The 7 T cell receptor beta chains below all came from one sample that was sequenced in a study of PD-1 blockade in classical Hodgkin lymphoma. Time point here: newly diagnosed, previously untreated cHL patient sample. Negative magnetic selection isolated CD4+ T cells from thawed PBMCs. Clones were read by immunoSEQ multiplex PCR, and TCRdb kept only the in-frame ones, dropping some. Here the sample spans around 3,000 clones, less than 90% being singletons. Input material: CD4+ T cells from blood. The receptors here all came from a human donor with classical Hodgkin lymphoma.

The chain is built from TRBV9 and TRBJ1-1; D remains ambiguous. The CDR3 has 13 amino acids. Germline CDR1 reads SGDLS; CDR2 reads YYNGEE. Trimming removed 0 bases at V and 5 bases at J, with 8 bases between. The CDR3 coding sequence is TGTGCCAGCAGCGTAGATGTCGGTACTGAAGCTTTCTTT. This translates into CASSVDVGTEAFF.

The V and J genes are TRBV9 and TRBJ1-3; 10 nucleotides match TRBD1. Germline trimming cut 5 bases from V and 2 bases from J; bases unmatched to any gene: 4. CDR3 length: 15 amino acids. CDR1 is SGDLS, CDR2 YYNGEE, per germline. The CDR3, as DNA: TGTGCCAGCAGTCCCGGGACAGGGGCTGGAAACACCATATATTTT. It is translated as CASSPGTGAGNTIYF.

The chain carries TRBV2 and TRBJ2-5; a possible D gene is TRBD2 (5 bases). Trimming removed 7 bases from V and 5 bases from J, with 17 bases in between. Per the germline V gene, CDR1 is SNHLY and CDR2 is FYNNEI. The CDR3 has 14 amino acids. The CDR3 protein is CASMGIGSAETQYF. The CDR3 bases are TGTGCCAGCATGGGGATAGGGAGTGCGGAGACCCAGTACTTC.

The CDR3 region has the DNA TGTGCCAGCTCACCAGTCAGGGGAGGCTCTGGAAACACCATATATTTT. Its protein product is CASSPVRGGSGNTIYF. This sequence joins TRBV18 and TRBJ1-3; TRBD1 is a possible D gene (6 bases). Per germline, CDR1 KGHSH and CDR2 LQKENI. The germline V and J ends were trimmed by 2 bases and 0 bases, with 11 bases remaining between them. There are 16 residues in the CDR3. Drawing the rest from reference TRBV18 and TRBJ1-3, the complete variable domain is NAGVMQNPRHLVRRRGQEARLRCSPMKGHSHVYWYRQLPEEGLKFMVYLQKENIIDESGMPKERFSAEFPKEGPSILRIQQVVRGDSAAYFCASSPVRGGSGNTIYFGEGSWLTVV.

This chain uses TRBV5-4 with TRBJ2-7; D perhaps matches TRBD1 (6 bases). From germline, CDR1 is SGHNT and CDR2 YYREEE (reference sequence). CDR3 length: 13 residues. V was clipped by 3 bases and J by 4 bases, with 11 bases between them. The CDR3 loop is CASSSTTGYEQYF. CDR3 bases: TGTGCCAGCAGCTCCACCACAGGGTACGAGCAGTACTTC.

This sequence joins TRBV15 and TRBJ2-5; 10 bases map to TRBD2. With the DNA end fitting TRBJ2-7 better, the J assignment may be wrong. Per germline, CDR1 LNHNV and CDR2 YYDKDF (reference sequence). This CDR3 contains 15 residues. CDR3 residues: CATSSLSSGRNEQYF. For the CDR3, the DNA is TGTGCCACCAGCAGTCTTTCTAGCGGGAGAAACGAGCAGTACTTC.

The CDR3 DNA reads as TGCGCCAGCAGCTTTACGGTCTCTGGGGCCAACGTCCTGACTTTC. This gives the protein CASSFTVSGANVLTF. This chain connects TRBV5-1 to TRBJ2-6; unclear D gene. V lost 2 bases, J lost 0 bases, and 6 bases lay in between. This CDR3 has 15 residues. Germline CDR1 reads SGHRS; CDR2 reads YFSETQ.